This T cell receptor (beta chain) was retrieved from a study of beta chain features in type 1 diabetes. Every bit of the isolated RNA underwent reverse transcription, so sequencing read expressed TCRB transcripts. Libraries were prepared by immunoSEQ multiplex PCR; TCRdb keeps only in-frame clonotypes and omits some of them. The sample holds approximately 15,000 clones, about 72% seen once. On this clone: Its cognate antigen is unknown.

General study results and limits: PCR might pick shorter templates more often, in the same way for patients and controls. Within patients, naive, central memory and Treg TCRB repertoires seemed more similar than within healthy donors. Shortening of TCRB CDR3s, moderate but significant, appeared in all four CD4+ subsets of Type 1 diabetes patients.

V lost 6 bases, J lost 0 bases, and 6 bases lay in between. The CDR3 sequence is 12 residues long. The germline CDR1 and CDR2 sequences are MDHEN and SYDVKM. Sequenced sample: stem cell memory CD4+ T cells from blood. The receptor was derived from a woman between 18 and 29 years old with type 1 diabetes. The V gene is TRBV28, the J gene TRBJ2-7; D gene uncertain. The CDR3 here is CASSGSSYEQYF. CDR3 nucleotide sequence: TGTGCCAGCAGCGGTTCCTCCTACGAGCAGTACTTC.